The next 20 T cell receptor beta chains were all read from a single sample in a study of cytomegalovirus exposure and HLA in healthy donors. TCRdb keeps only in-frame clones here, not all; method: immunoSEQ multiplex PCR. The sample includes over 85,000 clones, 89% seen only once; the top ten take around 1.8%. The sequenced material came from PBMCs. These receptors were collected from a woman aged 18-30 years in good health and CMV-seronegative.

The CDR3, as DNA: TGTGCCAGCAGCCTAGTTTATGTATCTAGCGGGGGGCCCCTAGAGACCCAGTACTTC. This encodes CASSLVYVSSGGPLETQYF. This rearrangement joins TRBV27 to TRBJ2-5; TRBD2 agrees at 11 bases. There are 19 residues in the CDR3. The V gene's germline CDR1 is MNHEY and CDR2 SMNVEV (reference sequence). Unmatched junction bases numbered 19, after V lost 6 bases and J lost 4 bases.

The J gene is TRBJ2-5, the V gene TRBV5-4; 14 bases fit TRBD2. Germline V gene sequence: CDR1 SGHNT, CDR2 YYREEE (reference sequence). This CDR3 contains 15 residues. J lost 5 bases, V lost 5 bases, and 5 bases had no gene match. In nucleotides, the CDR3 is TGTGCCAGCAGGTGGACTAGCGGGGGGCTGGAGACCCAGTACTTC. Protein sequence: CASRWTSGGLETQYF.

This chain connects TRBV6-5 to TRBJ1-5; 8 positions agree with TRBD1. The CDR3 sequence is 14 residues long. V shed 6 bases, J shed 7 bases, and the junction held 8 bases outside the gene matches. Germline V CDR1 and CDR2: MNHEY, SVGAGI. The CDR3 DNA sequence: TGTGCCAGCAGCTCGACAGGGGCGGGCCAGCCCCAGCATTTT. Its protein product is CASSSTGAGQPQHF.

This chain joins TRBV6-5 and TRBJ1-2; D is unresolved. The V end was cut by 0 bases, the J end by 4 bases, with 15 bases between. The CDR3 is 16 residues long. CDR1 and CDR2 (germline): MNHEY, SVGAGI. The CDR3 protein is CASSYSGRGSTYGYTF. The CDR3 nucleotides are TGTGCCAGCAGTTACTCCGGACGGGGTAGCACCTATGGCTACACCTTC.

The genes are TRBV6-1 and TRBJ1-1; D is ambiguous. Germline CDR1 and CDR2: MNHNS and SASEGT. The CDR3 totals 14 residues. Trimming shortened V by 2 bases and J by 1 base, and 8 bases separated the two germline ends. CDR3 nucleotide sequence: TGTGCCAGCAGTGAATTCGTCGGGAACACTGAAGCTTTCTTT. This gives the protein CASSEFVGNTEAFF.

The chain uses TRBV6-6 and TRBJ2-7; 8 positions agree with TRBD1. This CDR3 is built from 15 residues. CDR1 and CDR2 (germline): MNHNY, SVGAGI (reference sequence). J gave up 2 bases and V 0 bases, and 3 bases lay outside the gene matches. In DNA, the CDR3 is TGTGCCAGCAGTTACTCCGCGACAGGGGCCTACGAGCAGTACTTC. This sequence encodes CASSYSATGAYEQYF.

The gene calls are TRBV2 and TRBJ1-6; perhaps TRBD1 as D (5 bases). The CDR3 contains 15 residues. Per the germline V gene, CDR1 is SNHLY and CDR2 is FYNNEI. Trimming stripped 4 bases from V and 1 base from J, with 8 bases between. CDR3 sequence: CASSVEGSYNSPLHF. CDR3 nucleotide sequence: TGTGCCAGCAGTGTGGAGGGGTCCTATAATTCACCCCTCCACTTT. The full variable domain, with the rest looked up from reference TRBV2 and TRBJ1-6, is EPEVTQTPSHQVTQMGQEVILRCVPISNHLYFYWYRQILGQKVEFLVSFYNNEISEKSEIFDDQFSVERPDGSNFTLKIRSTKLEDSAMYFCASSVEGSYNSPLHFGNGTRLTVT.

The chain recombines TRBV30 with TRBJ2-2; 7 bases map to TRBD1. This CDR3 has 15 amino acids. V dropped 4 bases and J dropped 6; count of bases not matched to a gene: 11. Germline V lookup: CDR1 GTSNPN, CDR2 SVGIG (reference sequence). CDR3 protein: CAWTKSTGLAGELFF. CDR3 DNA sequence: TGTGCCTGGACCAAATCGACAGGGTTAGCCGGGGAGCTGTTTTTT. Complete variable domain (other parts from reference TRBV30 and TRBJ2-2): SQTIHQWPATLVQPVGSPLSLECTVEGTSNPNLYWYRQAAGRGLQLLFYSVGIGQISSEVPQNLSASRPQDRQFILSSKKLLLSDSGFYLCAWTKSTGLAGELFFGEGSRLTVL.

V gene TRBV4-3 combines with J gene TRBJ1-3; no clear D. V was pared by 0 bases and J by 0 bases, with 9 bases between. The CDR3 has 16 amino acids. CDR1 and CDR2 (germline): LGHNA, YSLEER. The CDR3 DNA follows: TGCGCCAGCAGCCAAGATACAGCAAACTCTGGAAACACCATATATTTT. It yields the protein CASSQDTANSGNTIYF.

The chain is built from TRBV2 and TRBJ2-3; D call uncertain. The V gene lost 6 bases and the J gene lost 3 bases, with 7 bases spanning the gap. This CDR3 contains 12 residues. Germline V gene data show CDR1 as SNHLY and CDR2 as FYNNEI. The CDR3 loop is CASRPETDTQYF. The CDR3 DNA reads as TGTGCCAGCAGACCGGAGACAGATACGCAGTATTTT.

The chain uses TRBV7-9 and TRBJ1-4, with TRBD1 as a possible D gene (6 bases). This CDR3 contains 14 residues. The germline V gene has CDR1 SEHNR and CDR2 FQNEAQ (reference sequence). Deletions cut 4 bases from V and 7 bases from J, with 13 bases between. CDR3 bases: TGTGCCAGCAGCTCCGGCAGGGGAGCTGAAAAACTGTTTTTT. It translates to CASSSGRGAEKLFF.

This sequence joins TRBV7-9 and TRBJ2-3; no definite D call. V lost 0 bases and J lost 6, with 7 bases in between. CDR3 length equals 13 residues. The V gene's germline CDR1 is SEHNR and CDR2 FQNEAQ (reference sequence). The DNA for the CDR3 is TGTGCCAGCAGCTTAGCTATGCAGGATACGCAGTATTTT. Its protein product is CASSLAMQDTQYF.

This clone was picked up one time. The V and J genes are TRBV28 and TRBJ1-1; TRBD1 aligns across 9 bases. This CDR3 comprises 13 residues. The V gene's germline CDR1 is MDHEN and CDR2 SYDVKM. J gave up 11 bases and V 4 bases, and 8 bases lay outside the gene matches. CDR3 in amino acids: CASSWTGEVGAFF. CDR3 nucleotide sequence: TGTGCCAGCAGTTGGACAGGGGAGGTCGGTGCTTTCTTT.

The chain couples TRBV18 to TRBJ1-2; 8 nucleotides match TRBD1. The J segment lost 7 bases and the V segment lost 2 bases, leaving 3 bases of the junction unmatched. CDR1 is KGHSH and CDR2 is LQKENI in the germline V gene. This CDR3 spans 13 amino acids. This CDR3 reads CASSPGQGVGYTF. The CDR3 region has the DNA TGTGCCAGCTCACCAGGACAGGGAGTTGGCTACACCTTC.

V gene TRBV9 combines with J gene TRBJ2-5, with D unresolved. The CDR3 runs 12 residues. Trimming cost V 3 bases and J 10 bases, with 13 bases left between them. CDR1 and CDR2 from the germline V gene are SGDLS and YYNGEE. This chain's CDR3 is CASSGNAGDQYF. CDR3 in DNA: TGTGCCAGCAGCGGAAACGCCGGAGACCAGTACTTC.

This clone showed up just once. The gene calls are TRBV27 and TRBJ2-7, with TRBD1 as a possible D gene (5 bases). The germline CDR1 and CDR2 sequences are MNHEY and SMNVEV (reference sequence). CDR3 length: 13 amino acids. Trimming took off 4 bases at V and 1 base at J, with 8 bases between the two ends. The DNA for the CDR3 is TGTGCCAGCAGTTACAGGATTTCCTACGAGCAGTACTTC. Translated: CASSYRISYEQYF.

This rearrangement joins TRBV12-2 to TRBJ1-2; the D call of TRBD1 is as the table states it, not checked on the DNA. TRBV12-2 represents a pseudogene. The CDR3 runs to 12 residues. CDR3 in amino acids: CASLKGAVFWTF. The CDR3 region has the DNA TGTGCAAGTCTCAAAGGGGCCGTTTTTTGGACCTTC.

The genes are TRBV4-3 and TRBJ2-5, with 9 bases that match TRBD1. The V gene's germline CDR1 is LGHNA and CDR2 YSLEER. The CDR3 covers 17 residues. V was clipped by 0 bases and J by 5 bases; unmatched bases: 10. The CDR3 is CASSQDPTTGGTETQYF. The CDR3 DNA follows: TGCGCCAGCAGCCAAGACCCAACCACAGGGGGCACGGAGACCCAGTACTTC.

The genes are TRBV28 and TRBJ2-6; 7 nucleotides match TRBD1. This CDR3 spans 15 amino acids. The V and J ends lost 9 bases and 4 bases, in that order; junction bases with no gene match: 9. Looked up from germline, CDR1 is MDHEN and CDR2 is SYDVKM. The CDR3 spells CASCAGGVGANVLTF. In DNA form, the CDR3 reads TGTGCCAGTTGCGCAGGGGGTGTGGGGGCCAACGTCCTGACTTTC.

The chain employs TRBV28 and TRBJ1-2; 8 bases are a match to TRBD1. From germline, CDR1 is MDHEN and CDR2 SYDVKM. The CDR3 spans 14 residues. The trim removed 7 bases at V and 6 bases at J, leaving 10 bases unmatched. The CDR3 sequence is CASTPGGQLDGYTF. CDR3 DNA: TGTGCCAGCACACCAGGGGGCCAGTTGGATGGCTACACCTTC.